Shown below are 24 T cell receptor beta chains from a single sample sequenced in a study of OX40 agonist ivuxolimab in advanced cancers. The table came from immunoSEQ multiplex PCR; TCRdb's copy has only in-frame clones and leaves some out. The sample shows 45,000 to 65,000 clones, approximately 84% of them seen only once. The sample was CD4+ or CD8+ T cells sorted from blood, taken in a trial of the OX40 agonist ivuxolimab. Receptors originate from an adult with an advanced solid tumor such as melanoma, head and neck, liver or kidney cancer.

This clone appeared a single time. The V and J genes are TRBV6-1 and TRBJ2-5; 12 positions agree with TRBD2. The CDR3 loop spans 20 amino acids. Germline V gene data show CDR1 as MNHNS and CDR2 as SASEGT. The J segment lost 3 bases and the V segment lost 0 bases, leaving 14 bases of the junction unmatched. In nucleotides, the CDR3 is TGTGCCAGCAGTGAAGCGTTGAATTTGGTGACTAGCGGGAGAAAAGAGACCCAGTACTTC. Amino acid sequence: CASSEALNLVTSGRKETQYF.

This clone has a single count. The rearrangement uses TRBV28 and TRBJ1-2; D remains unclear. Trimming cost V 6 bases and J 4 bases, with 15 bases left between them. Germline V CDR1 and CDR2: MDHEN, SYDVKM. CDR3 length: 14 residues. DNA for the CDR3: TGTGCCAGCAGCCCCGCCGGGGTTCCCTATGGCTACACCTTC. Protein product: CASSPAGVPYGYTF.

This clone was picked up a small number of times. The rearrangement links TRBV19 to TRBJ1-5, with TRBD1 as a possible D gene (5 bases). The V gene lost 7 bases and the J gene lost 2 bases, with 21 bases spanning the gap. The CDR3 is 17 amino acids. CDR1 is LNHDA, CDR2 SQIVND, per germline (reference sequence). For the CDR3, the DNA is TGTGCCAGTACCTCAACGGGGGGGGACGCGGGCAATCAGCCCCAGCATTTT. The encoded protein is CASTSTGGDAGNQPQHF.

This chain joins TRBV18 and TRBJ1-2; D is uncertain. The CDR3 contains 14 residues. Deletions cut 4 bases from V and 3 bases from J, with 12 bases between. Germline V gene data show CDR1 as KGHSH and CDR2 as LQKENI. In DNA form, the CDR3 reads TGTGCCAGCTCACAACGAGGAGCCTACTATGGCTACACCTTC. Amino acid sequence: CASSQRGAYYGYTF.

The CDR3 nucleotides read TGTGCCAGTAGCCCCGGACACGACCTACCCTCTGGAAACACCATATATTTT. As protein: CASSPGHDLPSGNTIYF. The gene calls are TRBV19 and TRBJ1-3; a possible D gene is TRBD1 (5 bases). This CDR3 contains 17 residues. V was cut by 6 bases and J by 0 bases, with 18 bases left in between. Germline V lookup: CDR1 LNHDA, CDR2 SQIVND (reference sequence).

The CDR3 DNA reads as TGCAGCCTGATCGACAGGGGGGCTAGTGGCTACACCTTC. Amino acids: CSLIDRGASGYTF. The V gene is TRBV29-1, the J gene TRBJ1-2, with 9 bases identical to TRBD1. Germline V gene data show CDR1 as SQVTM and CDR2 as ANQGSEA. The CDR3 runs 13 residues. The trim removed 8 bases at V and 7 bases at J, leaving 11 bases unmatched.

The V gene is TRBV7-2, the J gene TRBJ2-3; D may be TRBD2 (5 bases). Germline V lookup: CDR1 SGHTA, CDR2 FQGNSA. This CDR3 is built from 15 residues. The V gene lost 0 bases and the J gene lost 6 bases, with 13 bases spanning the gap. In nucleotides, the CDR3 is TGTGCCAGCAGCTTAGCAGGGCTAGCTTTGGATACGCAGTATTTT. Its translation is CASSLAGLALDTQYF.

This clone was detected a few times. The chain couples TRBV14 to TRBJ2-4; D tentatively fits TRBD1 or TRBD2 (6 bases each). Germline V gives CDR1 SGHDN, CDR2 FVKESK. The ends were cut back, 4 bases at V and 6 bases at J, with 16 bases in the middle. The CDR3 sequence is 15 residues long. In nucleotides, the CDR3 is TGTGCCAGCAGCCCCGCGGGGCAGGGGAGAAACATTCAGTACTTC. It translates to CASSPAGQGRNIQYF.

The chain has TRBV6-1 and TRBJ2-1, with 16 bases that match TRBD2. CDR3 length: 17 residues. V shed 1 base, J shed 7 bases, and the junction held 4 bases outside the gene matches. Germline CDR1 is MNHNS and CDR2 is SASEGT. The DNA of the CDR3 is TGTGCCAGCAGTGAAGGGGTGGGACTAGCGGGAGGGAATGAGCAGTTCTTC. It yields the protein CASSEGVGLAGGNEQFF.

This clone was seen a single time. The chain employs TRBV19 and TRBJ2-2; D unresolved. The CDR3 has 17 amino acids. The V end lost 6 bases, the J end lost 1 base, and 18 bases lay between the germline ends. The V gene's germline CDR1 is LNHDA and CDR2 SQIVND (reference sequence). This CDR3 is CASRTPGDNRNTGELFF. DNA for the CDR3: TGTGCCAGTAGAACCCCAGGCGACAACAGGAACACCGGGGAGCTGTTTTTT. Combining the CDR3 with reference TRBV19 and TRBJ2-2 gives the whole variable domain DGGITQSPKYLFRKEGQNVTLSCEQNLNHDAMYWYRQDPGQGLRLIYYSQIVNDFQKGDIAEGYSVSREKKESFPLTVTSAQKNPTAFYLCASRTPGDNRNTGELFFGEGSRLTVL.

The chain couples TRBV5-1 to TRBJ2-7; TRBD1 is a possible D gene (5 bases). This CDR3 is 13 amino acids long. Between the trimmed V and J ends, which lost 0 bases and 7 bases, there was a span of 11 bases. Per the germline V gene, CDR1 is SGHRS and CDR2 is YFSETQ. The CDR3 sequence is CASSLVGRGEQYF. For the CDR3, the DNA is TGCGCCAGCAGCTTGGTGGGTAGGGGAGAGCAGTACTTC.

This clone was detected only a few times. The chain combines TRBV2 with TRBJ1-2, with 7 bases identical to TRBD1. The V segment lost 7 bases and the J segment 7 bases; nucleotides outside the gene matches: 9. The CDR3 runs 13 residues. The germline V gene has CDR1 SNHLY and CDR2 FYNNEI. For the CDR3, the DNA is TGTGCCAGCACCGGACAGGTGGTCGGTGGCTACACCTTC. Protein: CASTGQVVGGYTF. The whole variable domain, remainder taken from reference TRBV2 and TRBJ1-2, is EPEVTQTPSHQVTQMGQEVILRCVPISNHLYFYWYRQILGQKVEFLVSFYNNEISEKSEIFDDQFSVERPDGSNFTLKIRSTKLEDSAMYFCASTGQVVGGYTFGSGTRLTVV.

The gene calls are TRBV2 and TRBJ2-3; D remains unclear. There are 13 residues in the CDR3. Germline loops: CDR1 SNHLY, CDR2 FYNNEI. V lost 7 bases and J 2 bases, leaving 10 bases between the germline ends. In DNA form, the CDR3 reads TGTGCCAGCATTCGCGACACCACAGATACGCAGTATTTT. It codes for CASIRDTTDTQYF. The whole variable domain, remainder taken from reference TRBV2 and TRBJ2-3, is EPEVTQTPSHQVTQMGQEVILRCVPISNHLYFYWYRQILGQKVEFLVSFYNNEISEKSEIFDDQFSVERPDGSNFTLKIRSTKLEDSAMYFCASIRDTTDTQYFGPGTRLTVL.

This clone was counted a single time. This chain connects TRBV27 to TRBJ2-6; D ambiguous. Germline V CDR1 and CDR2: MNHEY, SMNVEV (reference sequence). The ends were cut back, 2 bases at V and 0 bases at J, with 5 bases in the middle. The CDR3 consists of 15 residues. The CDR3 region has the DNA TGTGCCAGCAGTTTAATAACCTCTGGGGCCAACGTCCTGACTTTC. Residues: CASSLITSGANVLTF.

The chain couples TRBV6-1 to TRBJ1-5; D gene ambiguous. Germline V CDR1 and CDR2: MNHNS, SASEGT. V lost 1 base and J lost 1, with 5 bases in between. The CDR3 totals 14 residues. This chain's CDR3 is CASSEVNSNQPQHF. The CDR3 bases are TGTGCCAGCAGTGAAGTAAACAGCAATCAGCCCCAGCATTTT.

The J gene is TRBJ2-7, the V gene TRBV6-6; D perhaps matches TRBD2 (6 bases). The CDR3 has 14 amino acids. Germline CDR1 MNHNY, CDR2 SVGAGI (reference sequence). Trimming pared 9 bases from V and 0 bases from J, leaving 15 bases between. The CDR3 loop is CASTLGGNSYEQYF. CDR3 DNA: TGTGCCAGTACCCTGGGGGGTAACTCCTACGAGCAGTACTTC.

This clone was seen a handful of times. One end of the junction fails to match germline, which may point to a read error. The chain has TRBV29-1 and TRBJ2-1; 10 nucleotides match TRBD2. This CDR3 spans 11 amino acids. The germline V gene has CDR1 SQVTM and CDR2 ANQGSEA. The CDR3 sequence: CSVELAGVGIF. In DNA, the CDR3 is TGCAGCGTTGAACTAGCGGGAGTCGGGATCTTC.

The DNA of the CDR3 is TGTGCCAGTAGCCCCAGGACTAGCGGGAGGGCCGGGGAGCTGTTTTTT. Amino acids: CASSPRTSGRAGELFF. V gene TRBV19 combines with J gene TRBJ2-2; TRBD2 agrees at 15 bases. The CDR3 is made up of 16 amino acids. Trimming at V came to 6 bases and at J to 6 bases, leaving 5 bases not matched to a gene. Germline V gene data show CDR1 as LNHDA and CDR2 as SQIVND (reference sequence).

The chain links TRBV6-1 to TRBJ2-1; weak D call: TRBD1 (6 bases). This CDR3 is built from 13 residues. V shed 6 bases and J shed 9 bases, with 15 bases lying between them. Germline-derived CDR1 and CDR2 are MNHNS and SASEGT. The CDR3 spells CASREPGAGEQFF. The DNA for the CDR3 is TGTGCCAGCAGGGAACCAGGGGCTGGTGAGCAGTTCTTC.

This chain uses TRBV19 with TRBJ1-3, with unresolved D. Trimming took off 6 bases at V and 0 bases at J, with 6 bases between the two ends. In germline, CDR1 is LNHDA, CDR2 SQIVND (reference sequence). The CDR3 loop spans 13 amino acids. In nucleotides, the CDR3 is TGTGCCAGTAGCATTAACTCTGGAAACACCATATATTTT. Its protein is CASSINSGNTIYF.

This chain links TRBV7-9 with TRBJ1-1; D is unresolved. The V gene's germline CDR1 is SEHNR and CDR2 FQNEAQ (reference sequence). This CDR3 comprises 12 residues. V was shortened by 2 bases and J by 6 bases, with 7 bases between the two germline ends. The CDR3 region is CASSLQAPEAFF. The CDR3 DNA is TGTGCCAGCAGCTTACAGGCCCCTGAAGCTTTCTTT.

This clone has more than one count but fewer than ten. The CDR3 reads CASSQRTGYYEQYF. The CDR3 bases are TGCGCCAGCAGCCAGAGGACAGGATACTACGAGCAGTACTTC. V gene TRBV4-1 combines with J gene TRBJ2-7; TRBD1 matches 7 bases. The CDR3 sequence is 14 residues long. CDR1 and CDR2 from the germline V gene are MGHRA and YSYEKL. V dropped 3 bases and J dropped 3; count of bases not matched to a gene: 5.

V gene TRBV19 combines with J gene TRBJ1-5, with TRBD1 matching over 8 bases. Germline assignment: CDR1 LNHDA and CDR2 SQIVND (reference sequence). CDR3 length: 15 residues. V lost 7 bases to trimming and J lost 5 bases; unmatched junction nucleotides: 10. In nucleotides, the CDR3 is TGTGCCAGTAAACCGGGACAGGTAGGACATCAGCCCCAGCATTTT. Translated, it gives CASKPGQVGHQPQHF. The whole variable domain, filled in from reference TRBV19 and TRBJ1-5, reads DGGITQSPKYLFRKEGQNVTLSCEQNLNHDAMYWYRQDPGQGLRLIYYSQIVNDFQKGDIAEGYSVSREKKESFPLTVTSAQKNPTAFYLCASKPGQVGHQPQHFGDGTRLSIL.

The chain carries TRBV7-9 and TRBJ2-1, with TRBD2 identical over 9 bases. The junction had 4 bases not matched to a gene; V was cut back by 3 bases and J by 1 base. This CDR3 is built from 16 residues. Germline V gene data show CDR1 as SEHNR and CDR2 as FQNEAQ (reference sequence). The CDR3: CASSFRTSVSYNEQFF. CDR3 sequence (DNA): TGTGCCAGCAGCTTTAGGACTAGCGTGTCCTACAATGAGCAGTTCTTC.